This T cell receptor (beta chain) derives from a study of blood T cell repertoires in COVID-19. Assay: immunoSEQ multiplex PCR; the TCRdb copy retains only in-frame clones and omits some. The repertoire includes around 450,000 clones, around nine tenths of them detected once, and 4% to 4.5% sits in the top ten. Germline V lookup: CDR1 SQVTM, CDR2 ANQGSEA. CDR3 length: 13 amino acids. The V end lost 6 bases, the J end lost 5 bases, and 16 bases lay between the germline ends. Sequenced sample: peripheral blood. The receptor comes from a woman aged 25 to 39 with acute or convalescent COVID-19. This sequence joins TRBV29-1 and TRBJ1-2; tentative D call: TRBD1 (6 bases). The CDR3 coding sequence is TGCAGCGTCTCGGACAGATTGAATTATGGCTACACCTTC. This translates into CSVSDRLNYGYTF.